This TCR beta chain was recorded in a study of T cells after yellow fever vaccination. The authors made TCR cDNA by 5'RACE template switching, adding a universal primer site and UMIs. TCRdb itself ran the 5' RACE reads through MiXCR, one entry per CDR3 protein. The repertoire consists of some 560,000 distinct CDR3 sequences, with around 17% occurring once and the leading ten covering 15% to 20%. Regarding the study as a whole: Clonotypes appearing in both CD4 and CD8 compartments existed, and their share was small.

This clonotype was counted between two and nine times. Antigen: not known. Germline CDR1 reads MNHEY; CDR2 reads SMNVEV (reference sequence). Trimming removed 2 bases from V and 2 bases from J, with 13 bases in between. This CDR3 has 16 residues. The genes are TRBV27 and TRBJ1-5; tentative D call: TRBD1 (6 bases). The TCR comes from a man aged 18 to 29 who received the YFV17D yellow fever vaccine. The material sequenced was PBMCs, taken 4 to 5 days after the first yellow fever vaccination. The CDR3 protein is CASSLMAGVGNQPQHF. The CDR3 nucleotides are TGTGCCAGCAGTTTAATGGCAGGGGTAGGCAATCAGCCCCAGCATTTT.